This T cell receptor (beta chain) derives from a study of T-cell memory formation after mild COVID-19. Study in general: Largely, the TCR clusters proved donor specific.

Turning to this clonotype: Its specificity is not known.

With 6 bases clipped from V and 6 bases from J, the junction kept 9 bases outside the gene matches. CDR1 is SGHTA and CDR2 is FQGNSA in the germline V gene. The CDR3 length is 15 residues. Whole-study findings and limits: Cross-reactive memory appears to have joined, as suggested by some responding clones showing up in pre-infection memory. Specificity for SARS-CoV-2 was not confirmed among the second-wave clones peaking on day 37.

With constant-segment primers, 5'RACE yielded cDNA libraries of TCR alpha and TCR beta that carried sample barcodes and UMIs. TCRdb independently ran MiXCR on the 5' RACE reads; one entry per CDR3 protein. This table holds fewer than 400,000 distinct CDR3 sequences, over 10% found once. This sequence originates from a young man who had mild COVID-19 (a few samples of this study predate the infection). Cell type and time point are not known. The V call is TRBV7-2, the J call TRBJ2-5; 11 bases align to TRBD2. Sequencing was performed on PBMCs or a T cell subset sorted from them (not recorded which). The CDR3 DNA reads as TGTGCCAGCAGTTTGACTAGCGGGGTCTTGAAGACCCAGTACTTC. Translation: CASSLTSGVLKTQYF. The complete variable domain, with remaining parts taken from reference TRBV7-2 and TRBJ2-5, reads GAGVSQSPSNKVTEKGKDVELRCDPISGHTALYWYRQSLGQGLEFLIYFQGNSAPDKSGLPSDRFSAERTGGSVSTLTIQRTQQEDSAVYLCASSLTSGVLKTQYFGPGTRLLVL.